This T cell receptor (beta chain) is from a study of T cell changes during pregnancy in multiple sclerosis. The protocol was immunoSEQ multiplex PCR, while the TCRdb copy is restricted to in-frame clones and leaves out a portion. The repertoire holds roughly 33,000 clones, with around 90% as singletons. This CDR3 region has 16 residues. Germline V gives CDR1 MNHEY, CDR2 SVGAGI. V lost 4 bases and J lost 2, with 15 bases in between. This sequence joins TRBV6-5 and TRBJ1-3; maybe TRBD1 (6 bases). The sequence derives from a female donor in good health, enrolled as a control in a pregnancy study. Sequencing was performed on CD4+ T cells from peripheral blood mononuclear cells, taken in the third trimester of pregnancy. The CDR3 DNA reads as TGTGCCAGCAGTTTCACAGGGAAGTATGCTGGAAACACCATATATTTT. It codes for CASSFTGKYAGNTIYF.